The entry below gives a single T cell receptor (beta chain) sequence along with its context. Its antigen is currently unknown. The time point was: week 47, end of study. A 20-mer mutant IDH1 peptide at 300 ug was injected subcutaneously with topical imiquimod. These data come from a study of a mutant IDH1 vaccine in newly diagnosed glioma. For the study at large: At week 35 came visit V12, and visit V13 followed at week 47. Study results and caveats: Induction of immune responses by the vaccine occurred in more than 85% of patients.

The CDR3 sequence is 14 residues long. Trimming took 3 bases from V and 8 from J; bases not matched to a gene: 4. The germline V gene encodes CDR1 SGHRS and CDR2 YFSETQ. TCRdb's table, derived via immunoSEQ multiplex PCR, lists solely in-frame clones and lacks some. In the table there are over 30,000 clones, over 75% of which are singletons. The material was PBMCs, obtained from a glioma patient whose treatment included an IDH1 peptide vaccine. The J gene is TRBJ2-1, the V gene TRBV5-1; TRBD2 matches 11 bases. This receptor was obtained from a middle-aged woman with glioma. Written as DNA, the CDR3 is TGCGCCAGCAGCTCCGGGACTAGCGGCCATGAGCAGTTCTTC. Its protein product is CASSSGTSGHEQFF.